The TCR beta chain described here comes from a study of shared clonotypes between healthy human individuals. V was cut by 2 bases and J by 1 base, with 6 bases left in between. CDR1 is SGHTA and CDR2 is FQGNSA in the germline V gene. This CDR3 region has 14 residues. About this clone: The identical CDR3 is also encoded by other nucleotide sequences in the sample.

Assay used: immunoSEQ multiplex PCR; TCRdb lists only in-frame clones, some missing. In the table there are fewer than 500,000 clones, 60% to 80% of which are singletons. The TCR was taken from a middle-aged woman in good health. Some clones in this sample may be carry-over from other donors' samples. The rearrangement links TRBV7-2 to TRBJ1-3, with D tentatively TRBD1 (5 bases). The sample comprised PBMCs. CDR3 DNA: TGTGCCAGCAGCTTAACAGGTTCTGGAAACACCATATATTTT. Translated: CASSLTGSGNTIYF. The full variable domain, with the rest looked up from reference TRBV7-2 and TRBJ1-3, is GAGVSQSPSNKVTEKGKDVELRCDPISGHTALYWYRQSLGQGLEFLIYFQGNSAPDKSGLPSDRFSAERTGGSVSTLTIQRTQQEDSAVYLCASSLTGSGNTIYFGEGSWLTVV.